A selection of T cell receptor beta chains follows, all from one sample in a study of cytomegalovirus exposure and HLA in healthy donors. Generated by immunoSEQ multiplex PCR, the TCRdb table keeps only in-frame clones and is missing some. The data show over 100,000 clones, around three quarters seen once. The specimen was PBMCs. Source of these receptors: a male donor in good health and CMV-seropositive. CDR3s include the opening cysteine and the closing phenylalanine or tryptophan. Each record gives: clone size, J gene, D gene, V gene, CDR3 DNA, CDR3 protein. The D gene is left open where the match is weak. Expanded clones get a size class; other rows say once, few or many, or leave the size out.

size: .
J: TRBJ2-6
D: TRBD1
V: TRBV15
DNA: TGTGCCACCAGCAGGGGCGACAGGGTTGGGGCCAACGTCCTGACTTTC
CDR3: CATSRGDRVGANVLTF

size: .
J: TRBJ1-3
D: .
V: TRBV7-7
DNA: TGTGCCAGCAGCTCTAGTCCAGGGCCCTCTGGAAACACCATATATTTT
CDR3: CASSSSPGPSGNTIYF

size: .
J: TRBJ2-7
D: TRBD2
V: TRBV15
DNA: TGTGCCACCAGCACCCCGCAAGTTGGGACTAGCCTTTACGAGCAGTACTTC
CDR3: CATSTPQVGTSLYEQYF

size: once
J: TRBJ2-7
D: TRBD2
V: TRBV5-1
DNA: TGCGCCAGCAGCCGAACTCGACTAGCGGGAGGTCTCGAGCAGTACTTC
CDR3: CASSRTRLAGGLEQYF

size: .
J: TRBJ1-1
D: .
V: TRBV4-1
DNA: TGCGCCAGCAGCCACACGGGTGAAGCTTTCTTT
CDR3: CASSHTGEAFF

size: once
J: TRBJ1-2
D: .
V: TRBV7-2
DNA: TGTGCCAGCAGCTTAGCGCTAAACAGGGATTATGGCTACACCTTC
CDR3: CASSLALNRDYGYTF

size: .
J: TRBJ1-1
D: TRBD1
V: TRBV5-1
DNA: TGCGCCAGCAGCTTCACAGGGGAAGGGCACACTGAAGCTTTCTTT
CDR3: CASSFTGEGHTEAFF

size: .
J: TRBJ1-2
D: .
V: TRBV19
DNA: TGTGCCAGTAGTATAAGTAAGACGGACTCGGGGTATGGCTACACCTTC
CDR3: CASSISKTDSGYGYTF

size: .
J: TRBJ1-2
D: TRBD1
V: TRBV28
DNA: TGTGCCAGCAGTTTAGGGGGTGCGGGACAGGGGATGTATGGCTACACCTTC
CDR3: CASSLGGAGQGMYGYTF

size: few
J: TRBJ1-2
D: .
V: TRBV6-1
DNA: TGTGCCAGCCGGGAGGGTTCTAGGCTCGGCTACACCTTC
CDR3: CASREGSRLGYTF

size: few
J: TRBJ2-5
D: .
V: TRBV5-1
DNA: TGCGCCAGCAGCCCATCGGGGGAGACCCAGTACTTC
CDR3: CASSPSGETQYF

size: .
J: TRBJ2-3
D: TRBD1
V: TRBV5-1
DNA: TGCGCCAGCAGCTCCTCGACAGGGGGCTTGACCGGAACAGATACGCAGTATTTT
CDR3: CASSSSTGGLTGTDTQYF

size: .
J: TRBJ1-2
D: TRBD1
V: TRBV7-2
DNA: TGTGCCAGCAGCCCCCCAGGGACAGGAAACTATGGCTACACCTTC
CDR3: CASSPPGTGNYGYTF

size: .
J: TRBJ2-7
D: .
V: TRBV28
DNA: TGTGCCAGCTCTGAGTTCGGTCTCTACGAGCAGTACTTC
CDR3: CASSEFGLYEQYF

size: .
J: TRBJ2-7
D: .
V: TRBV29-1
DNA: TGCAGCGTCGAAGGGGGGGGGCGGTTCGACGAGCAGTACTTC
CDR3: CSVEGGGRFDEQYF

size: .
J: TRBJ1-4
D: TRBD1
V: TRBV7-9
DNA: TGTGCCAGCAGCTTAGCGTGGACAGGAGAATTTGGGGAAAAACTGTTTTTT
CDR3: CASSLAWTGEFGEKLFF

size: .
J: TRBJ2-1
D: .
V: TRBV6-5
DNA: TGTGCCAGCGGCCTCAATGAGCAGTTCTTC
CDR3: CASGLNEQFF

size: .
J: TRBJ1-2
D: TRBD1
V: TRBV5-4
DNA: TGTGCCAGCAGCATAAGGACAGGGGCTAACTATGGCTACACCTTC
CDR3: CASSIRTGANYGYTF

size: .
J: TRBJ1-2
D: .
V: TRBV1
DNA: TGCACCAGCAGCCCGGACAGGGATAACTATGGCTACACCTTC
CDR3: CTSSPDRDNYGYTF

size: once
J: TRBJ2-5
D: TRBD2
V: TRBV28
DNA: TGTGCCAGCAGTTCCCGACTAGCGGGGTACCAAGAGACCCAGTACTTC
CDR3: CASSSRLAGYQETQYF

size: .
J: TRBJ1-5
D: TRBD1
V: TRBV7-6
DNA: TGTGCCAGCAGCCGAGGACAGGGCAATCAGCCCCAGCATTTT
CDR3: CASSRGQGNQPQHF

size: .
J: TRBJ1-1
D: TRBD1
V: TRBV9
DNA: TGTGCCAGCAGCGACTCAGAGGGGGCGGCTTTCTTT
CDR3: CASSDSEGAAFF

size: .
J: TRBJ2-7
D: .
V: TRBV7-2
DNA: TGTGCCAGCAGCTTGACCACTGGCGGGATATCCTACGAGCAGTACTTC
CDR3: CASSLTTGGISYEQYF

size: .
J: TRBJ2-3
D: TRBD2
V: TRBV5-8
DNA: TGTGCCAGCAGCTTGGCCCTAGCGGGCACAGATACGCAGTATTTT
CDR3: CASSLALAGTDTQYF

size: .
J: TRBJ1-1
D: .
V: TRBV28
DNA: TGTGCCAGCAGTTTAGAGGAGAACACTGAAGCTTTCTTT
CDR3: CASSLEENTEAFF

size: few
J: TRBJ2-5
D: .
V: TRBV5-5
DNA: TGTGCCAGCAGCTATACAGTGAGACAAGAGACCCAGTACTTC
CDR3: CASSYTVRQETQYF

size: .
J: TRBJ2-1
D: .
V: TRBV28
DNA: TGTGCCAGCAGTCCTACCCGGGCAGGGACCTACAATGAGCAGTTCTTC
CDR3: CASSPTRAGTYNEQFF

size: once
J: TRBJ2-7
D: TRBD2
V: TRBV11-2
DNA: TGTGCCAGCAGCCTAGGGGGTGAGCGGGAGACTTGGGGCTACGAGCAGTACTTC
CDR3: CASSLGGERETWGYEQYF

size: .
J: TRBJ2-4
D: .
V: TRBV5-5
DNA: TGTGCCAGCAGCTTCAGGGGAAGTGAGAACATTCAGTACTTC
CDR3: CASSFRGSENIQYF

size: .
J: TRBJ2-7
D: TRBD1
V: TRBV7-9
DNA: TGTGCCAGCAGCTTGGAGTTTGGACAGGGGAACGAGCAGTACTTC
CDR3: CASSLEFGQGNEQYF

size: .
J: TRBJ1-1
D: .
V: TRBV2
DNA: TGTGCCAGCAGGCTGGAGACAGGGAACACTGAAGCTTTCTTT
CDR3: CASRLETGNTEAFF

size: .
J: TRBJ1-3
D: .
V: TRBV7-9
DNA: TGTGCCAGCAGCCATCAGGTTACTGGAAACACCATATATTTT
CDR3: CASSHQVTGNTIYF

size: .
J: TRBJ1-1
D: .
V: TRBV27
DNA: TGTGCCAGCAGCCTAGGTGAGGCCGGGACTGAAGCTTTCTTT
CDR3: CASSLGEAGTEAFF

size: .
J: TRBJ2-7
D: TRBD2
V: TRBV7-2
DNA: TGTGCCAGCAGCTTAGAAAGGGGACTAGCGTACGAGCAGTACTTC
CDR3: CASSLERGLAYEQYF

size: .
J: TRBJ1-6
D: .
V: TRBV10-3
DNA: TGTGCCATCAGTGACCGGGGAGTATCGGTTCGATCACCCCTCCACTTT
CDR3: CAISDRGVSVRSPLHF

size: once
J: TRBJ1-2
D: .
V: TRBV27
DNA: TGTGCCAGCAGTCCGATCGGGGAAAAACATGGCTACACCTTC
CDR3: CASSPIGEKHGYTF

size: .
J: TRBJ2-7
D: .
V: TRBV6-6
DNA: TGTGCCAGCAGGCTCGACTCGTACGAGCAGTACTTC
CDR3: CASRLDSYEQYF

size: .
J: TRBJ2-2
D: .
V: TRBV28
DNA: TGTGCCAGCTCTACAGCTACCGCGAACACCGGGGAGCTGTTTTTT
CDR3: CASSTATANTGELFF

size: .
J: TRBJ2-7
D: TRBD2
V: TRBV9
DNA: TGTGCCAGCAGCCCCCGGACTAGCGGGATCTACGAGCAGTACTTC
CDR3: CASSPRTSGIYEQYF

size: .
J: TRBJ2-7
D: .
V: TRBV28
DNA: TGTGCCAGCAGTTCCCTTAGAGGCGAGCAGTACTTC
CDR3: CASSSLRGEQYF

size: .
J: TRBJ1-5
D: .
V: TRBV18
DNA: TGTGCCAGCTCACTGTATTCGGAGCAGCCCCAGCATTTT
CDR3: CASSLYSEQPQHF

size: .
J: TRBJ1-3
D: TRBD1
V: TRBV9
DNA: TGTGCCAGCAGCGAAGGACAGGGAGGGCCTGGAAACACCATATATTTT
CDR3: CASSEGQGGPGNTIYF